This T cell receptor beta chain was identified during a study of OX40 agonist ivuxolimab in advanced cancers. Study-level information: Patients achieving partial responses numbered three: one hepatocellular carcinoma case and two cutaneous melanoma cases. Study results and caveats: In CD8+ T cells, expanded clones were on average more numerous than in CD4+. At 0.1 to 3.0 mg/kg and by week 6, CD4+ and CD8+ T cells in the blood had expanded clonally.

Produced via immunoSEQ multiplex PCR; TCRdb's table is partial and in-frame only. There are around 66,000 clones in the sample; 65% to 85% occur only once, and roughly 4.1% lies in the top ten. With respect to this clone: Antigen: not known.

Blood got drawn at baseline, again on cycle 4 day 1, and then on cycle 7 day 1. This CDR3 has 15 residues. Germline values: CDR1 SGHTA, CDR2 FQGNSA. V gave up 3 bases and J gave up 2 bases, with 13 bases separating them. The receptor's source is an adult with an advanced solid tumor such as melanoma, head and neck, liver or kidney cancer. The V and J genes are TRBV7-2 and TRBJ2-5, with unresolved D. This specimen was CD4+ or CD8+ T cells sorted from blood, taken in a trial of the OX40 agonist ivuxolimab. The CDR3 is CASSFRTDRQETQYF. Written as DNA, the CDR3 is TGTGCCAGCAGCTTTCGTACGGACCGACAAGAGACCCAGTACTTC.